What follows is one TCR beta chain and its context. CDR3 length: 17 residues. Germline-derived CDR1 and CDR2 are SGHDN and FVKESK. The V gene end was trimmed by 2 bases and the J gene end by 8 bases; junction bases not matched to a gene: 13. These data originate in a study of blood T cell repertoires in COVID-19. Clones were sequenced by immunoSEQ multiplex PCR, and TCRdb holds only the in-frame ones, with some missing. The sample contains 490,000 or so clones, roughly 90% of which appear only once. The V gene is TRBV14, the J gene TRBJ1-4, with 8 bases aligning to TRBD1. Sequenced material: PBMCs or T cells enriched from blood (not recorded which). This clonotype was obtained from a woman between 35 and 50 years old who had recovered from COVID-19. CDR3 protein: CASSQRETGAASEKLFF. Here the CDR3 DNA reads TGTGCCAGCAGCCAAAGGGAGACAGGGGCGGCGAGCGAAAAACTGTTTTTT.